Listed below are T cell receptor beta chains from one sample, sequenced in a study of cytotoxic CD8 clonotypes in ibrutinib-treated CLL. Sequenced by immunoSEQ multiplex PCR; TCRdb stores in-frame clones only, minus some. The sample has roughly 53,000 clones, roughly 49% seen once. Sequencing used PBMCs, obtained at disease progression, from a patient treated with ibrutinib. These receptors were collected from a human donor with chronic lymphocytic leukemia. CDR3s include the opening cysteine and the closing phenylalanine or tryptophan. The order of the fields is J gene, V gene, clone size, D gene, CDR3 protein, CDR3 DNA. A D gene is named only where the DNA matches it firmly. Rows may omit the clone size; those that give it use once, few, many or a size class.

>TRBJ1-1|TRBV7-9|-|-
CASSLGGFHMNTEAFF
TGTGCCAGCAGCTTAGGGGGGTTTCACATGAACACTGAAGCTTTCTTT
>TRBJ2-7|TRBV7-2|many|TRBD2
CASTLGGGISYEQYF
TGTGCCAGCACCCTTGGCGGGGGTATCTCCTACGAGCAGTACTTC
>TRBJ1-1|TRBV6-5|-|-
CASSRVNTDTEAFF
TGTGCCAGCAGCAGGGTAAATACGGACACTGAAGCTTTCTTT
>TRBJ2-3|TRBV5-4|-|TRBD2
CASSLDPGLAGGTTDTQYF
TGTGCCAGCAGCCTCGATCCGGGACTAGCGGGTGGGACCACAGATACGCAGTATTTT
>TRBJ2-7|TRBV18|many|-
CASSPDPNSYEQYF
TGTGCCAGCTCACCGGACCCAAACTCCTACGAGCAGTACTTC
>TRBJ1-1|TRBV18|-|-
CASSRTGQSWTEAFF
TGTGCCAGCTCACGCACGGGACAAAGTTGGACTGAAGCTTTCTTT
>TRBJ2-7|TRBV5-1|-|-
CASSLGQGLHEQYF
TGCGCCAGCAGCTTAGGCCAGGGTCTCCACGAGCAGTACTTC
>TRBJ1-2|TRBV30|-|-
CAWGRENYGYTF
TGTGCGTGGGGTAGGGAAAACTATGGCTACACCTTC
>TRBJ2-3|TRBV5-4|-|TRBD2
CASSLYSGGRDTQYF
TGTGCCAGCAGCTTGTACAGCGGGGGGAGAGATACGCAGTATTTT
>TRBJ1-1|TRBV7-2|once|TRBD1
CASSPQGGGLGTEAFF
TGTGCCAGCAGCCCCCAGGGGGGAGGGCTTGGCACTGAAGCTTTCTTT
>TRBJ2-7|TRBV5-1|-|-
CASSLGEGGEQYF
TGCGCCAGCAGCTTGGGGGAAGGGGGCGAGCAGTACTTC
>TRBJ2-7|TRBV10-3|few|TRBD1
CAISELPDRGEQYF
TGTGCCATCAGTGAGCTCCCAGACAGGGGCGAGCAGTACTTC
>TRBJ2-7|TRBV4-1|-|-
CASSHQIGGVYEQYF
TGCGCCAGCAGCCACCAGATCGGCGGGGTCTACGAGCAGTACTTC
>TRBJ2-7|TRBV27|few|-
CASSPGSSYEQYF
TGTGCCAGCAGTCCCGGGAGCTCCTACGAGCAGTACTTC
>TRBJ2-3|TRBV5-6|-|TRBD1
CASSSWTGVVDTQYF
TGTGCCAGCAGCTCCTGGACAGGGGTGGTAGATACGCAGTATTTT
>TRBJ1-6|TRBV30|-|-
CAWRLQASYNSPLHF
TGTGCCTGGAGGTTACAGGCGTCCTATAATTCACCCCTCCACTTT
>TRBJ2-7|TRBV7-8|-|-
CASSLPRVRGDEQYF
TGTGCCAGCAGCTTACCGAGGGTCCGGGGCGACGAGCAGTACTTC
>TRBJ2-1|TRBV6-5|few|TRBD2
CASSAVGTSLNEQFF
TGTGCCAGCAGCGCGGTAGGGACTAGCCTGAATGAGCAGTTCTTC
>TRBJ2-5|TRBV28|-|TRBD2
CASSLPVLAGIQETQYF
TGTGCCAGCAGTCTACCCGTTCTAGCGGGGATCCAAGAGACCCAGTACTTC
>TRBJ1-2|TRBV27|-|TRBD1
CASSWGGGNYGYTF
TGTGCCAGCAGTTGGGGAGGGGGCAACTATGGCTACACCTTC
>TRBJ1-1|TRBV30|-|-
CAWNRRGGLQAFF
TGTGCCTGGAACCGAAGGGGAGGGTTACAGGCTTTCTTT
>TRBJ1-1|TRBV2|-|-
CATSYTEAFF
TGTGCCACTTCTTACACTGAAGCTTTCTTT
>TRBJ2-3|TRBV11-3|-|TRBD2
CASSLDLSGKTQYF
TGTGCCAGCAGCTTAGATCTTAGCGGGAAGACGCAGTATTTT
>TRBJ2-7|TRBV9|-|-
CASGPLRGMKF
TGTGCCAGCGGCCCCCTACGGGGAATGAAATTC
>TRBJ2-7|TRBV19|-|TRBD1
CASSTLPGQAFSYEQYF
TGTGCCAGTAGTACCCTACCAGGACAGGCGTTCTCCTACGAGCAGTACTTC
>TRBJ1-2|TRBV4-2|few|-
CASSQDLGSYGYTF
TGTGCCAGCAGCCAAGATTTAGGGAGTTATGGCTACACCTTC
>TRBJ1-1|TRBV18|-|-
CASSPNRDLEAFF
TGTGCCAGCTCACCAAACAGGGACCTTGAAGCTTTCTTT
>TRBJ2-7|TRBV27|few|-
CASSRAGSVGEQYF
TGTGCCAGCAGTCGGGCCGGGTCCGTAGGGGAGCAGTACTTC
>TRBJ2-7|TRBV18|-|TRBD2
CASSGTRSNEQYF
TGTGCCAGCTCAGGGACTAGAAGCAACGAGCAGTACTTC
>TRBJ1-1|TRBV5-1|-|TRBD1
CASSSDPGTVNTEAFF
TGCGCCAGCAGCTCGGACCCCGGGACAGTAAACACTGAAGCTTTCTTT
>TRBJ2-7|TRBV18|-|-
CASSPLDGTSYEQYF
TGTGCCAGCTCACCATTGGACGGCACCTCCTACGAGCAGTACTTC
>TRBJ2-2|TRBV27|-|TRBD2
CASSAGGNTGELFF
TGTGCCAGCAGTGCGGGGGGTAACACCGGGGAGCTGTTTTTT
>TRBJ2-6|TRBV14|-|-
CASSFSTAAGANVLTF
TGTGCCAGCAGCTTCAGTACGGCTGCTGGGGCCAACGTCCTGACTTTC
>TRBJ2-2|TRBV4-2|few|-
CASSQDYQGTGELFF
TGTGCCAGCAGCCAAGATTATCAGGGAACCGGGGAGCTGTTTTTT
>TRBJ2-5|TRBV19|few|-
CASASGGETQYF
TGTGCCAGTGCTTCCGGGGGAGAGACCCAGTACTTC
>TRBJ2-7|TRBV29-1|-|-
CSVEGQGIGEQYF
TGCAGCGTTGAGGGTCAGGGTATAGGCGAGCAGTACTTC
>TRBJ1-2|TRBV6-1|-|-
CASSDYEIYGYTF
TGTGCCAGCAGTGACTACGAGATCTATGGCTACACCTTC
>TRBJ1-2|TRBV18|-|-
CASSPLKAGQGPYGYTF
TGTGCCAGCTCACCCCTGAAAGCGGGCCAGGGCCCCTATGGCTACACCTTC
>TRBJ2-5|TRBV9|-|TRBD1
CASSLETGQGQETQYF
TGTGCCAGCAGCCTCGAAACGGGACAGGGACAAGAGACCCAGTACTTC
>TRBJ2-7|TRBV27|-|-
CASSGLTEQYF
TGTGCCAGCAGTGGACTAACCGAGCAGTACTTC
>TRBJ1-2|TRBV4-3|once|-
CASSQETGSGYGYTF
TGCGCCAGCAGCCAAGAAACGGGGTCGGGGTATGGCTACACCTTC
>TRBJ2-3|TRBV4-3|once|TRBD2
CASSQVLSASGRKGGTDTQYF
TGCGCCAGCAGCCAAGTTCTGTCGGCTAGCGGGAGGAAGGGTGGCACAGATACGCAGTATTTT
>TRBJ2-7|TRBV10-3|-|TRBD2
CAISETGLVGEQYF
TGTGCCATCAGTGAAACCGGACTAGTTGGCGAGCAGTACTTC